What follows are 14 T cell receptor beta chains derived from one specimen sequenced in a study of shared clonotypes between healthy human individuals. Sequencing was performed with immunoSEQ multiplex PCR; in TCRdb, only in-frame clones are kept and a portion is missing. The data show roughly 2.6 million clones, around 94% seen once. The material sequenced was naive CD4+ T cells sorted from blood. The subset: CD45RA+ positively selected. Every receptor here comes from a man aged 18-30 years in good health.

The chain combines TRBV29-1 with TRBJ2-6; TRBD1 agrees at 9 bases. This CDR3 has 19 residues. Per germline, CDR1 SQVTM and CDR2 ANQGSEA. J gave up 4 bases and V 4 bases, and 17 bases lay outside the gene matches. CDR3 bases: TGCAGCGTTGGGACAGGGGCATCAAGCACTATTTCCGGGGCCAACGTCCTGACTTTC. This translates into CSVGTGASSTISGANVLTF.

This rearrangement joins TRBV5-1 to TRBJ2-1; 7 nucleotides agree with TRBD2. This CDR3 is built from 15 residues. Germline lookup yields CDR1 SGHRS and CDR2 YFSETQ. Trimming at V came to 0 bases and at J to 6 bases, leaving 6 bases not matched to a gene. The CDR3 sequence: CASSLEEGGPNEQFF. DNA of the CDR3: TGCGCCAGCAGCTTGGAAGAGGGAGGGCCCAATGAGCAGTTCTTC.

The chain has TRBV9 and TRBJ2-1, with 7 bases that match TRBD2. V dropped 0 bases and J dropped 5; count of bases not matched to a gene: 5. Germline CDR1 reads SGDLS; CDR2 reads YYNGEE. The CDR3 is 15 residues long. DNA for the CDR3: TGTGCCAGCAGCGTAGCTCCTAGCGGAGACAATGAGCAGTTCTTC. It encodes CASSVAPSGDNEQFF.

The gene calls are TRBV18 and TRBJ1-1, with D uncertain. V was cut by 2 bases and J by 2 bases, with 9 bases left in between. CDR3 length: 14 residues. CDR1 and CDR2 (germline): KGHSH, LQKENI. CDR3 region: CASSPSVGNTEAFF. The CDR3 DNA follows: TGTGCCAGCTCACCATCGGTCGGTAACACTGAAGCTTTCTTT.

The V call is TRBV21-1, the J call TRBJ1-4; TRBD1 is the table's D call and was not checked against the DNA. TRBV21-1 is listed as a pseudogene. This CDR3 is built from 19 residues. The CDR3 bases are TGTGCCAGCAGCAAAGCCTCCGGGACAGGGGTTGCAACTAATGAAAAACTGTTTTTT. Encoded protein: CASSKASGTGVATNEKLFF.

V gene TRBV5-6 combines with J gene TRBJ2-3; TRBD1 is a possible D gene (6 bases). This CDR3 comprises 16 residues. V was cut by 0 bases and J by 4 bases, with 15 bases left in between. Germline V gene sequence: CDR1 SGHDT, CDR2 YYEEEE. CDR3 coding DNA: TGTGCCAGCAGCTTGGCCGGGCCAGGGGTGGCAGATACGCAGTATTTT. It translates to CASSLAGPGVADTQYF.

The chain has TRBV6-5 and TRBJ1-6; possibly TRBD1 for D (6 bases). CDR3 length: 14 residues. V was cut by 8 bases and J by 10 bases, with 18 bases left in between. Germline V gives CDR1 MNHEY, CDR2 SVGAGI. The DNA of the CDR3 is TGTGCCAGCTCAAGGGGGGATAATAGGTCACCCCTCCACTTT. Protein: CASSRGDNRSPLHF.

J is TRBJ2-5 and V is TRBV7-9; D is undetermined. The CDR3 covers 9 residues. Trimming left V 10 bases short and J 5 bases short, with 5 bases between. Germline assignment: CDR1 SEHNR and CDR2 FQNEAQ (reference sequence). CDR3 coding DNA: TGTGCCACCGGGGAGACCCAGTACTTC. Its protein product is CATGETQYF.

As for this clone: Other DNA sequences within the sample encode an identical CDR3. The chain is built from TRBV7-9 and TRBJ2-7; 11 bases match TRBD2. V lost 5 bases to trimming and J lost 4 bases; unmatched junction nucleotides: 7. Germline CDR1 is SEHNR and CDR2 is FQNEAQ (reference sequence). This CDR3 region has 15 residues. CDR3 bases: TGTGCCAGCAGCCTTGGACTAGCGGGTACTTACGAGCAGTACTTC. Its protein is CASSLGLAGTYEQYF.

This sequence joins TRBV28 and TRBJ2-1, with 10 nucleotides matching TRBD2. The CDR3 extends over 16 amino acids. Per germline, CDR1 MDHEN and CDR2 SYDVKM. The J segment lost 4 bases and the V segment lost 5 bases, leaving 8 bases of the junction unmatched. For the CDR3, the DNA is TGTGCCAGCAGTCACTTCGGAGCGGGGGGGTACAATGAGCAGTTCTTC. It translates to CASSHFGAGGYNEQFF.

Details on this clone: Different DNA sequences within this sample yield the same CDR3. J is TRBJ2-2 and V is TRBV11-3; D is unclear. CDR1 is SGHNT, CDR2 YENEEA, per germline. The CDR3 has 14 residues. The V gene lost 5 bases and the J gene lost 2 bases, with 9 bases spanning the gap. The DNA for the CDR3 is TGTGCCAGCAGCCTAGGAGAAAACACCGGGGAGCTGTTTTTT. Its translation: CASSLGENTGELFF.

This chain joins TRBV5-1 and TRBJ1-3; D not resolved. Trimming took 0 bases from V and 7 from J, leaving 14 bases between them. The V gene's germline CDR1 is SGHRS and CDR2 YFSETQ. The CDR3 sequence is 15 residues long. CDR3: CASSLAGPRWNTIYF. In nucleotides, the CDR3 is TGCGCCAGCAGCTTGGCGGGTCCCCGGTGGAACACCATATATTTT.

This clone came up once. The V call is TRBV6-4, the J call TRBJ2-5; 7 bases map to TRBD1. Germline-derived CDR1 and CDR2 are MRHNA and SNTAGT. CDR3 length equals 15 residues. V dropped 2 bases and J dropped 2; count of bases not matched to a gene: 5. As DNA, the CDR3 is TGTGCCAGCAGTGACCTGGGACAGTCACAAGAGACCCAGTACTTC. As protein: CASSDLGQSQETQYF.

This chain uses TRBV11-2 with TRBJ2-2; no reliable D call. There are 13 residues in the CDR3. Germline V gene lookup returns CDR1 SGHAT and CDR2 FQNNGV. Trimming removed 5 bases at V and 3 bases at J, with 7 bases between. The CDR3 nucleotides are TGTGCCAGCAGCCCAACCTACACCGGGGAGCTGTTTTTT. Amino acids: CASSPTYTGELFF.